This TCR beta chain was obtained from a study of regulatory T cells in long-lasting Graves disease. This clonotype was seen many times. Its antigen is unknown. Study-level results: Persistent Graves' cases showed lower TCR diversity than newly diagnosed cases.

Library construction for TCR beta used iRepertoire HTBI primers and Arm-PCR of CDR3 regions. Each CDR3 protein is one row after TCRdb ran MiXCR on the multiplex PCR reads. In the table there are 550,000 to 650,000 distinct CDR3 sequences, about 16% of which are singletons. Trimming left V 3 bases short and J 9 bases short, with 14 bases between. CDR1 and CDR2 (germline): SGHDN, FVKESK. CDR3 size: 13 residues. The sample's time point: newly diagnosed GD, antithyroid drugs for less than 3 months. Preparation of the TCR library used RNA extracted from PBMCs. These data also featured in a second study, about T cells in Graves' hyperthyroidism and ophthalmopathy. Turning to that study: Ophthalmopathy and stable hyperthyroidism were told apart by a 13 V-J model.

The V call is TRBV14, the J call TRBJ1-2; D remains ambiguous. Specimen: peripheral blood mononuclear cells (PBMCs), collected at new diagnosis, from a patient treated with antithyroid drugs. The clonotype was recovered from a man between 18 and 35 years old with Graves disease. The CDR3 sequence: CASSHRGEISYTF. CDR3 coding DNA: TGTGCCAGCAGCCACCGTGGGGAAATTAGCTACACCTTC.